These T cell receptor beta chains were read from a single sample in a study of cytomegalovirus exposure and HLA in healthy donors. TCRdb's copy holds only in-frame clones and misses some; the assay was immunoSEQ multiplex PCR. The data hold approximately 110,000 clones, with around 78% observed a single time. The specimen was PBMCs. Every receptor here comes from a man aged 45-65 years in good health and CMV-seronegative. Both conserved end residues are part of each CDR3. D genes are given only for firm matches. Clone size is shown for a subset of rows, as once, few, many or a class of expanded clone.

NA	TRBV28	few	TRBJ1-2	TGTGCCAGCAGTTTATATCGGGTAGACTATGGCTACACCTTC	CASSLYRVDYGYTF
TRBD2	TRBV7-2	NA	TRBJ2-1	TGTGCCAGCAGCTTAGCGGCTACTAGCGGCTACAATGAGCAGTTCTTC	CASSLAATSGYNEQFF
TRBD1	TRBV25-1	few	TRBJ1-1	TGTGCCAGCAGTTTTAGACAGGGGGCGAACACTGAAGCTTTCTTT	CASSFRQGANTEAFF
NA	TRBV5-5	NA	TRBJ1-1	TGTGCCAGCTCGGGAGTACAAATGAACACTGAAGCTTTCTTT	CASSGVQMNTEAFF
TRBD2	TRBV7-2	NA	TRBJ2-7	TGTGCCAGCAGCCCGGGACTAGCGGGGGCCCGGCTGAACGAGCAGTACTTC	CASSPGLAGARLNEQYF
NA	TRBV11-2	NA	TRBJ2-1	TGTGCCAGCAGCTTAGAGGCGCGGGGCTACAATGAGCAGTTCTTC	CASSLEARGYNEQFF
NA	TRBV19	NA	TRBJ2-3	TGTGCCAGTAGTATGTGGGCGGGGAGCACAGATACGCAGTATTTT	CASSMWAGSTDTQYF
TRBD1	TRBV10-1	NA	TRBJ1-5	TGCGCCAGCAGTCGAGGGGGCTCTCAGCCCCAGCATTTT	CASSRGGSQPQHF
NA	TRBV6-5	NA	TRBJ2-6	TGTGCCAGCAGTTATTTCGGGGCTGGGGCCAACGTCCTGACTTTC	CASSYFGAGANVLTF
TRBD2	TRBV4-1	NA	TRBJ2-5	TGCGCCAGCAGCCGGGATAGCGGGGGGCCGGGGCAAGAGACCCAGTACTTC	CASSRDSGGPGQETQYF
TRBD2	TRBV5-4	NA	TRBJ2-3	TGTGCCAGCAGCTCCTCTCTGTCGGCTAGCGGGGGGCCCAAGATTTATACGCAGTATTTT	CASSSSLSASGGPKIYTQYF
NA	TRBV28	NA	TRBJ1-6	TGTGCCAGCAGCTCCTTGCCTGGAGCCCTCCACTTT	CASSSLPGALHF
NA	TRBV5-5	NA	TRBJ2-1	TGTGCCAGCAGCTTGTATAGTGGGCAGTTCTTC	CASSLYSGQFF
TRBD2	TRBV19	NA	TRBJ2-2	TGTGCCAGTAGTGTAGCGGGGTACAACACCGGGGAGCTGTTTTTT	CASSVAGYNTGELFF
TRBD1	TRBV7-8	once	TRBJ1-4	TGTGCCAGCAGCTCGGGACAGGGAAGTGAAAAACTGTTTTTT	CASSSGQGSEKLFF
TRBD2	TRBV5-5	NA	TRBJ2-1	TGTGCCAGCAAACTAGCGGGGACCTACAATGAGCAGTTCTTC	CASKLAGTYNEQFF
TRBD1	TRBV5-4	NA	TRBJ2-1	TGTGCCAGCAGCTTTGGTTTTAGGACAGGATACAATGAGCAGTTCTTC	CASSFGFRTGYNEQFF
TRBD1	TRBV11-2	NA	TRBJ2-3	TGTGCCAGCAGCCTCCGCGGGACAGGGAAAGATACGCAGTATTTT	CASSLRGTGKDTQYF
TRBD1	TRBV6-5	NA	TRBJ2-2	TGTGCCAGCAGTTACTCTCAGGGGGCCGGGGAGCTGTTTTTT	CASSYSQGAGELFF
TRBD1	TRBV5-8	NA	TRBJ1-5	TGTGCCAGCAGCCCCGGGGCACAGGGGGGAGGGTACAATCAGCCCCAGCATTTT	CASSPGAQGGGYNQPQHF
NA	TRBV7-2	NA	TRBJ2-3	TGTGCCAGCACCAACACAGATACGCAGTATTTT	CASTNTDTQYF
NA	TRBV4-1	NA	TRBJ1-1	TGCGCCAGCAGCCAAGCGGGACATCTGAACACTGAAGCTTTCTTT	CASSQAGHLNTEAFF
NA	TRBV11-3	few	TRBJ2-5	TGTGCCAGCAGCCCAAGCCCCCAAGAGACCCAGTACTTC	CASSPSPQETQYF
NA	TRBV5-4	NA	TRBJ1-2	TGTGCCAGCAGGAGGTCAGACTACTATGGCTACACCTTC	CASRRSDYYGYTF
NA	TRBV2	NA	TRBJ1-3	TGTGCCAGCAGTGAAGCGCGCGGCAGGGGCTCGAGCTCTGGAAACACCATATATTTT	CASSEARGRGSSSGNTIYF
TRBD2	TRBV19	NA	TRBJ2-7	TGTGCCAGGCGGACTAGCGGAATGAATTACGAGCAGTACTTC	CARRTSGMNYEQYF
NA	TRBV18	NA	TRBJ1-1	TGTGCCAGCTCCGGGGACAAGCTGGATGCTTTCTTT	CASSGDKLDAFF
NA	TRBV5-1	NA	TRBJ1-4	TGCGCCAGCAGCTTCTCCACAGGGACTAATGAAAAACTGTTTTTT	CASSFSTGTNEKLFF
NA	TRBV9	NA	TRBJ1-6	TGTGCCAGCAGCACCCGGGGGGGGAGGAATTCACCCCTCCACTTT	CASSTRGGRNSPLHF
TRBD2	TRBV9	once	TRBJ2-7	TGTGCCAGCAGCCCCGGGACTATCTCCTACGAGCAGTACTTC	CASSPGTISYEQYF
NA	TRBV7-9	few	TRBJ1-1	TGTGCCAGCAGCTTCGGGGGTCAGAACACTGAAGCTTTCTTT	CASSFGGQNTEAFF
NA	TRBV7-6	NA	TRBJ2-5	TGTGCCAGCAGCATAATAGTAGAAGAGACCCAGTACTTC	CASSIIVEETQYF
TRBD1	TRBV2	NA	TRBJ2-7	TGTGCCACCCTCCGGGACAGATTCTCCTACGAGCAGTACTTC	CATLRDRFSYEQYF